The following is a TCR beta chain sequence with its context. What it binds is not known. The PCR employed 60 Vbeta primers together with 13 Jbeta primers. The assay was immunoSEQ multiplex PCR, and TCRdb's table has in-frame clones only and misses some. The table lists 90,000 to 140,000 clones, approximately 84% of them singletons, with about 5.7% in the top ten. The germline gives CDR1 MNHEY, CDR2 SVGAGI. CDR3 length: 14 amino acids. The ends were cut back, 5 bases at V and 5 bases at J, with 15 bases in the middle. The data originate from a study of cytomegalovirus exposure and HLA in healthy donors. General study results and limits: Later analysis associated a missense DCLRE1C variant with TCR beta V- and J-gene trimming.

What was sequenced was PBMCs. This clonotype was obtained from a male donor in good health and CMV-seronegative. The chain has TRBV6-5 and TRBJ2-5; a possible D gene is TRBD2 (5 bases). CDR3 loop: CASSAPGLRETQYF. The DNA for the CDR3 is TGTGCCAGCAGTGCTCCGGGATTGAGGGAGACCCAGTACTTC.